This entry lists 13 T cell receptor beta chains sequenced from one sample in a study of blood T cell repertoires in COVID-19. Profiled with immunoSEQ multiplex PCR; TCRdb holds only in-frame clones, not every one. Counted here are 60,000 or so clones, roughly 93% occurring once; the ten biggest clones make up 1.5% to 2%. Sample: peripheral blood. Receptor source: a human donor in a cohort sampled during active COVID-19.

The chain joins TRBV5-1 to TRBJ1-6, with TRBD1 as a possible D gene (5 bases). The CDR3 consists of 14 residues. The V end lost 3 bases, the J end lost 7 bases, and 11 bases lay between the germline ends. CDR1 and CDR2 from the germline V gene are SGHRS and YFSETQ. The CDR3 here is CASSSDGGNSPLHF. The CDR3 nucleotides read TGCGCCAGCAGCTCAGACGGGGGGAATTCACCCCTCCACTTT.

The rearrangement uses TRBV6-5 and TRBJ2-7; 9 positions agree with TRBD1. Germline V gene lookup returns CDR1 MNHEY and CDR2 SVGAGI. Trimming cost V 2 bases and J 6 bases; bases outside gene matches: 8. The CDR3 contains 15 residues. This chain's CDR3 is CASSYPRGQGGEQYF. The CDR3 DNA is TGTGCCAGCAGTTACCCTAGGGGACAGGGAGGCGAGCAGTACTTC.

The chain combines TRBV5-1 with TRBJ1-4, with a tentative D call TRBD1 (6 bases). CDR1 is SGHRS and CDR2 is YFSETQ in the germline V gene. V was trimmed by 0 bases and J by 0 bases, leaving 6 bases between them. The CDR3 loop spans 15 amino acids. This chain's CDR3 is CASSLGTATNEKLFF. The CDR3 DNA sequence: TGCGCCAGCAGCTTGGGGACAGCAACTAATGAAAAACTGTTTTTT.

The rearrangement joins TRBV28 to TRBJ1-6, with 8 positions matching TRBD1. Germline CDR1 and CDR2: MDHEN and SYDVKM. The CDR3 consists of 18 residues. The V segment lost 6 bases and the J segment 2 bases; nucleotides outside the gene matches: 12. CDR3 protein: CASSTNGQGGTYNSPLHF. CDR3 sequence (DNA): TGTGCCAGCAGCACAAACGGACAGGGAGGCACCTATAATTCACCCCTCCACTTT. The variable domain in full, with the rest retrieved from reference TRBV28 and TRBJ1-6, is DVKVTQSSRYLVKRTGEKVFLECVQDMDHENMFWYRQDPGLGLRLIYFSYDVKMKEKGDIPEGYSVSREKKERFSLILESASTNQTSMYLCASSTNGQGGTYNSPLHFGNGTRLTVT.

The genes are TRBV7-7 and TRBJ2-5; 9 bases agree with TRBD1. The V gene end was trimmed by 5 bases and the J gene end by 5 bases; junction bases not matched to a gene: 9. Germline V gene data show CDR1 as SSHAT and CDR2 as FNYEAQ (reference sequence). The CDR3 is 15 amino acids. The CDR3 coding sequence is TGTGCCAGCAGCGTGGACAGGGGAATGGGGGAGACCCAGTACTTC. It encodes CASSVDRGMGETQYF.

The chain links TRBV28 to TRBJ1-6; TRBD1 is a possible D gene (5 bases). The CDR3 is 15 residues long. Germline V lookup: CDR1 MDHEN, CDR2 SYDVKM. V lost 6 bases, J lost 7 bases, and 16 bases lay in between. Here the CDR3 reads CASSPAGGANSPLHF. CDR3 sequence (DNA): TGTGCCAGCAGCCCTGCGGGGGGAGCGAATTCACCCCTCCACTTT.

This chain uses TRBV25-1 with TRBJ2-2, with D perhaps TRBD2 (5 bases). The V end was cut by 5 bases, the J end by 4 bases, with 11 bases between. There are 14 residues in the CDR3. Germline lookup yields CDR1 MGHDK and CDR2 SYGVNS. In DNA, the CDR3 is TGTGCCAGCAGTAATGGGCGGGCCACCGGGGAGCTGTTTTTT. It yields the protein CASSNGRATGELFF.

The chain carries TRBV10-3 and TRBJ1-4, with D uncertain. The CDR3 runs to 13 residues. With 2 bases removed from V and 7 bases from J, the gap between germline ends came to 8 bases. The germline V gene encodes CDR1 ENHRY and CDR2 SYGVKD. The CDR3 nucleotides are TGTGCCATCAGTGAGACTCCGGGTGAAAAACTGTTTTTT. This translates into CAISETPGEKLFF.

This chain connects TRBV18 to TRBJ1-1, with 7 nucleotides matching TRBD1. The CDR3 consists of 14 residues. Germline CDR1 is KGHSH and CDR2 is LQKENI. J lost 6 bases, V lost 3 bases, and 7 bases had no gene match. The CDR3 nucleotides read TGTGCCAGCTCACCGAGAGACAGGGATTCTGAAGCTTTCTTT. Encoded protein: CASSPRDRDSEAFF.

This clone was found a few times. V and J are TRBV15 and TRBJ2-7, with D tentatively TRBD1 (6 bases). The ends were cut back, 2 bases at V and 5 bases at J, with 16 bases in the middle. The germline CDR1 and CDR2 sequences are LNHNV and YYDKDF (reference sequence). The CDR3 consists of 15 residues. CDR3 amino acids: CATSRSQDRSHEQYF. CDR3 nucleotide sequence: TGTGCCACCAGCAGATCCCAAGACAGGTCCCACGAGCAGTACTTC.

CDR3 loop: CASSQGLSGSRADTQYF. CDR3 nucleotides: TGCGCCAGCAGCCAAGGGCTATCCGGGAGTAGGGCAGATACGCAGTATTTT. V is TRBV4-3 and J is TRBJ2-3, with a weak D call TRBD2 (6 bases). The germline V gene encodes CDR1 LGHNA and CDR2 YSLEER. The CDR3 consists of 17 residues. Trimming stripped 1 base from V and 4 bases from J, with 18 bases between.

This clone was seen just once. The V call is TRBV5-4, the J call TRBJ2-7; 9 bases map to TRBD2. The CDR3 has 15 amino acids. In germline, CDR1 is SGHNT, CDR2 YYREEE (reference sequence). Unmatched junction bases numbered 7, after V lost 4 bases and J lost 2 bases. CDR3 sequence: CASSRDSGSAYEQYF. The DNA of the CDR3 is TGTGCCAGCAGCCGAGATAGCGGGAGCGCCTACGAGCAGTACTTC.

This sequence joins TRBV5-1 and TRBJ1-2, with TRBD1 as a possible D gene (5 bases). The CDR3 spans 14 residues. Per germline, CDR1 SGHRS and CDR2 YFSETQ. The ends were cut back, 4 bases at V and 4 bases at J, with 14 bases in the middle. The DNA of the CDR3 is TGCGCCAGCAGCCCTCTGGAGGGGACCTATGGCTACACCTTC. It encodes CASSPLEGTYGYTF.